The sequence of this TCR beta chain was determined in a study of cytomegalovirus exposure and HLA in healthy donors. In the PCR, 60 Vbeta and 13 Jbeta primers were used. Assay used: immunoSEQ multiplex PCR; TCRdb lists only in-frame clones, some missing. This repertoire shows about 190,000 clones, around 83% found once; its top ten account for less than 0.85%. The study's findings and limits: A missense variant in DCLRE1C was later tied to TCR beta V- and J-gene trimming. The study listed roughly 150 cytomegalovirus-associated TCR beta chains.

On this clone itself: Its antigen remains unidentified.

Material for sequencing was PBMCs. The sequence derives from a woman aged 18-35 years in good health and CMV-seronegative.

The CDR3 DNA is TGCGCCAGCAGCCCCCCGGGAGGAGGCATTAGGGAGCAGTACTTC. It yields the protein CASSPPGGGIREQYF. This rearrangement joins TRBV5-1 to TRBJ2-7; 7 nucleotides agree with TRBD2. Germline trimming cut 4 bases from V and 7 bases from J; bases unmatched to any gene: 14. The CDR3 sequence is 15 residues long. CDR1 is SGHRS, CDR2 YFSETQ, per germline.